This T cell receptor beta chain was identified during a study of PD-L1 blockade in urothelial cancer. Study overall: The researchers analyzed blood 3 weeks (second dose) and 6 weeks after treatment start. Counts from blood samples showed a median of about 150,000 T cells. Notes on the study in general: Clones that were tumor-associated expanded more in the blood of durable-benefit patients at 3 weeks.

Germline V gene data show CDR1 as MNHEY and CDR2 as SMNVEV (reference sequence). J was trimmed by 6 bases and V by 5 bases; bases with no gene match: 8. This CDR3 has 16 residues. TCRdb keeps only in-frame clones here, not all; method: immunoSEQ multiplex PCR. The table has 30,000 to 50,000 clones, approximately 90% seen once. Regarding this clone: Its antigen is undetermined.

This TCR derives from a man in his 60s with urothelial cancer. The chain joins TRBV27 to TRBJ1-5; 12 nucleotides line up with TRBD1. Sequencing was performed on PBMCs, taken around atezolizumab (anti-PD-L1) treatment. The CDR3 loop is CASSHRDRGRIQPQHF. As DNA, the CDR3 is TGTGCCAGCAGTCACCGGGACAGGGGGCGTATTCAGCCCCAGCATTTT.